The sequence of this T cell receptor (beta chain) was determined in a study of CD8+ T cells in alopecia areata (dated by TCRdb to 2016 to 2018). As for the study more broadly: The treated patients, all with moderate-to-severe alopecia areata, were enrolled in an open-label pilot trial of oral tofacitinib given at 5 to 10 mg twice daily. Patients received tofacitinib for 6 to 18 months and were then followed off drug for 6 months to check for delayed response and recurrence. Disease severity in treated patients was measured with the SALT score, which quantifies the percentage of affected scalp surface area. High-throughput TCRbeta sequencing was used to examine T cell clonal expansion in alopecia areata in both the C3H/HeJ mouse model and human patients. Human TCRbeta sequencing covered scalp tissue and sorted CD4+ and CD8+ peripheral blood T cells from patchy and totalis/universalis alopecia areata patients and healthy controls. Patients on tofacitinib were biopsied at baseline and after 4 and 24 weeks of treatment, and several of the patients also had a later scalp biopsy. Scalp clonality was compared among normal scalp (n=4), patchy alopecia areata scalp (n=8), and alopecia totalis/universalis scalp (n=8). RNA was obtained with the PAXgene miRNA kit for fixed scalp, the miRNeasy kit for PBMCs, and the RNeasy kit for mouse skin. TCRbeta CDR3 regions were amplified by immunoSEQ multiplex PCR using 35 Vbeta forward and 13 Jbeta reverse primers.

This clone was recorded a few times. Its antigen remains unidentified. No base quality values were provided; no much bigger clone lies one nucleotide off. Library generation was performed with the immunoSEQ multiplex PCR assay. For TCR sequencing, RNA was extracted from every sample and reverse transcribed into cDNA to serve as template. First-strand cDNA was synthesized using SuperScript III with a 2:1 mix of oligo-dT and random hexamers. A synthetic immune receptor repertoire was used to measure amplification bias, and any remaining bias was corrected computationally. On the authors' methods: Raw reads were preprocessed to remove errors, and CDR3 was defined according to IMGT conventions as the region from the conserved cysteine to phenylalanine. Clonality was calculated as 1 minus Shannon entropy normalized by log2 of the number of productive unique TCRs. CD4 or CD8 identity of scalp clones was inferred by cross-referencing scalp TCRbeta sequences with sorted blood CD4 and CD8 repertoires. Drawn from immuneACCESS, this table holds only the in-frame rearrangements with V and J called that TCRdb kept. Clones are partly lost; checked studies trace under half to an unresolved V gene and leave the rest unexplained. V and J calls and clone size are given by that table; D and trimming were obtained from the DNA. The sample table contains 35,000 to 45,000 clones; only one count was recorded for 92% of them. Approximately 20% of the sample comes from the top ten.

Reading the label with the study, this specimen's time point is: roughly 24 weeks on oral tofacitinib. Interpreted using the paper, the treatment or condition label stands for: oral pan-JAK inhibitor, 5-10 mg twice daily. Peripheral blood and lesional scalp punch biopsies were obtained from patients with alopecia areata. PBMCs were separated by density centrifugation and stained for CD3, CD4 and CD8, after which CD4+ and CD8+ T cells were sorted on a FACSAria. From cysteine to phenylalanine, the CDR3 is 15 amino acids long. The DNA shown is the 45-base CDR3, in frame from base 1. The germline V gene yields MNHNS for CDR1 and SASEGT for CDR2. A distance of 14 bases separates the germline ends of V and J, which lose 2 bases and 6 bases respectively. The study at large found these results: Unlike mouse skin, which is dominated by gammadelta T cells, normal human skin has resident alphabeta T cells that are also sequenced, and this complicates analysis of the scalp TCR repertoire. During tofacitinib treatment, many expanded lesional clones remained in scalp and blood, and this persistence may partly explain relapse after treatment is stopped. With tofacitinib, both scalp clonality and the number of expanded CD8+ clones among the top 100 scalp clones went down significantly. Compared with normal scalp, lesional scalp, particularly in alopecia totalis/universalis, had higher clonality and more expanded CD8+ clones, which suggests antigenic drive. TCR sequences shared between patients were less clear than in mice, possibly partly because of HLA diversity in the patient population. Because the treated cohort was small and included a single nonresponder, larger studies are needed to assess links between baseline CD8+ expansion and response.

This receptor chain uses TRBV6-1 and TRBJ2-1; the D gene cannot be resolved reliably. The material sequenced was CD8+ T cells sorted from blood, taken at week 24, from a patient treated with tofacitinib. This receptor was taken from a human donor with alopecia areata. The encoded CDR3 is CASSEWVGEFNEQFF. The sequenced DNA is TGTGCCAGCAGTGAATGGGTAGGAGAGTTCAATGAGCAGTTCTTC.